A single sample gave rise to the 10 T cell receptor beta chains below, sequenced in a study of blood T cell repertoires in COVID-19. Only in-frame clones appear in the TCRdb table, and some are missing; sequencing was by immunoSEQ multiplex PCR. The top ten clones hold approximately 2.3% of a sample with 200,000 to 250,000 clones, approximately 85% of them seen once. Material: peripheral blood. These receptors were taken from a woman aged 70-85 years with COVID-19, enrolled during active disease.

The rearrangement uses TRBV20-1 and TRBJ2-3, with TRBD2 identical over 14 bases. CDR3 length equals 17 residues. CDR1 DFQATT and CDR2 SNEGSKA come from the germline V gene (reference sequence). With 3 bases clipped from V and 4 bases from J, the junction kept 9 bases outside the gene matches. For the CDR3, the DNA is TGCAGTGCTAGTCATTTGACTAGCGGGAGGGCCGCAGATACGCAGTATTTT. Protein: CSASHLTSGRAADTQYF.

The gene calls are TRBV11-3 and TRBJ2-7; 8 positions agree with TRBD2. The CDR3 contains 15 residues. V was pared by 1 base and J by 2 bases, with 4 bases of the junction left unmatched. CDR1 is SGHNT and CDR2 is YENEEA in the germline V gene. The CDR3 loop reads CASSLGFSGAYEQYF. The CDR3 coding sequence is TGTGCCAGCAGCTTAGGGTTTAGCGGGGCCTACGAGCAGTACTTC.

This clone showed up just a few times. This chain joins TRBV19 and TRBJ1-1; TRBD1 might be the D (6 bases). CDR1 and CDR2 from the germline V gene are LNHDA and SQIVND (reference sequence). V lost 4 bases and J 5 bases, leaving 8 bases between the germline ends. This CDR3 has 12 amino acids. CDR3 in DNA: TGTGCCAGTAGTACAGGGGAGACTGAAGCTTTCTTT. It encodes CASSTGETEAFF.

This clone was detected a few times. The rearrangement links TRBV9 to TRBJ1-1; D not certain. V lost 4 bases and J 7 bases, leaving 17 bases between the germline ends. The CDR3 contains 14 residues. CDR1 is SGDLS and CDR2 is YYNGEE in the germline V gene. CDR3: CASSPQRASLEAFF. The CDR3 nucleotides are TGTGCCAGCAGCCCCCAGAGGGCCTCGCTTGAAGCTTTCTTT.

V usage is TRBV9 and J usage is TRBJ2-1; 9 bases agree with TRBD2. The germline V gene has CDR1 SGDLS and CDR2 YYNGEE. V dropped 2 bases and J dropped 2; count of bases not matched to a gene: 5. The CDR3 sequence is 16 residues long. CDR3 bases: TGTGCCAGCAGCGTCGGACTAGCGTTTCCCTACAATGAGCAGTTCTTC. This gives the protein CASSVGLAFPYNEQFF.

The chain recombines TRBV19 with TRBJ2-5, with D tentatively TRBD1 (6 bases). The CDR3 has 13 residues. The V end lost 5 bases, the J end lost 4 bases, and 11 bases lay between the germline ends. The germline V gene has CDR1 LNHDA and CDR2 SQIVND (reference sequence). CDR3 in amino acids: CASSGGQPETQYF. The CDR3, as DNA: TGTGCCAGTAGTGGCGGACAGCCAGAGACCCAGTACTTC.

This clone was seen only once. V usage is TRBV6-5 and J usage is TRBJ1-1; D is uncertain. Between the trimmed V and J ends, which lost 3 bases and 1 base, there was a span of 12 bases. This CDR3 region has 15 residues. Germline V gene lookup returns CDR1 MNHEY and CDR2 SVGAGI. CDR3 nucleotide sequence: TGTGCCAGCAGTTATTCTACCTTGCAGAACACTGAAGCTTTCTTT. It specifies CASSYSTLQNTEAFF.

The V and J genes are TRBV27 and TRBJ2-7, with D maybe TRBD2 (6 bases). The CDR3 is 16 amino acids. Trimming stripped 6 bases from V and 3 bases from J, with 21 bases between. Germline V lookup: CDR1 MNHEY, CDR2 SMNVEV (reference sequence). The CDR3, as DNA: TGTGCCAGCAGCAGTCGATCCTCCGGCGGGGTCTACGAGCAGTACTTC. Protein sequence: CASSSRSSGGVYEQYF.

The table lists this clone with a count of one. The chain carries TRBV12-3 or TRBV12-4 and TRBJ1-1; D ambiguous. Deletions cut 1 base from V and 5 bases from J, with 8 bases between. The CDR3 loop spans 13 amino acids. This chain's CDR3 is CASSLGWATEAFF. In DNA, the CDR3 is TGTGCCAGCAGTTTAGGTTGGGCAACTGAAGCTTTCTTT.

The CDR3 DNA follows: TGCAGTACAGGAGCTCAAGAGACCCAGTACTTC. Translation gives CSTGAQETQYF. The chain couples TRBV20-1 to TRBJ2-5; D may be TRBD1 (5 bases). The CDR3 sequence is 11 residues long. Germline assignment: CDR1 DFQATT and CDR2 SNEGSKA (reference sequence). V dropped 8 bases and J dropped 2 bases, with 9 bases sitting between them.